This T cell receptor (beta chain) was observed in a study of blood T cell repertoires in COVID-19. Study-level information: The United States, Italy and Spain were the sources of the acute and convalescent COVID-19 samples. The analysed material was cDNA or gDNA that came from T cells, B-cell-depleted T cells, or PBMCs.

Authors' methods: It was from reference gene primer amplification that nucleated cell counts were estimated. The method was immunoSEQ multiplex PCR; TCRdb's version includes in-frame clones alone and lacks a portion of them. V, J and clone size are those of that table, while D and trimming were read from the DNA. The data hold about 120,000 clones, with over 65% observed a single time. This CDR3 is built from 16 residues. Germline V lookup: CDR1 MNHNY, CDR2 SVGAGI (reference sequence). Trimming at V came to 5 bases and at J to 2 bases, leaving 6 bases not matched to a gene. The sequenced sample consisted of peripheral blood. The chain links TRBV6-6 to TRBJ2-1, with 10 positions matching TRBD2. The receptor was isolated from a young man with acute or convalescent COVID-19. CDR3 loop: CASSKLAGRTYNEQFF. The CDR3, as DNA: TGTGCCAGCAGTAAACTAGCGGGAAGGACCTACAATGAGCAGTTCTTC.